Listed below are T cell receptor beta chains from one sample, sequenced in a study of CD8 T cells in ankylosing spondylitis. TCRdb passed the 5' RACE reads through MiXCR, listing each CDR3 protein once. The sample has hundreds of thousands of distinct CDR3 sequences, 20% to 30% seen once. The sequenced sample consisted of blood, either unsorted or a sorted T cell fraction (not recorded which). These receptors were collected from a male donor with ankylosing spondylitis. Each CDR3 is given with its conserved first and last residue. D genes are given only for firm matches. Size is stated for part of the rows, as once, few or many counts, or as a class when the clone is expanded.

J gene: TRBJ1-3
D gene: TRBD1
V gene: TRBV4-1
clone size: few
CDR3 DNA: TGCGCCAGCAGCCGCGAAGGGGGCAGGCCGAGCATTGGAAACACCATATATTTT
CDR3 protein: CASSREGGRPSIGNTIYF

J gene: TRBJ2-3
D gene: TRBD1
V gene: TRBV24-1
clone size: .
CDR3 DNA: TGTGCCACCAGTGACAGGGGGCTGTTGGGTACAGATACGCAGTATTTT
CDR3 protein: CATSDRGLLGTDTQYF

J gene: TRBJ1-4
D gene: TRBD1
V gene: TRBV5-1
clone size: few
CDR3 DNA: TGCGCCAGCAGCTCGGGACAGCTTTCAACTAATGAAAAACTGTTTTTT
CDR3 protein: CASSSGQLSTNEKLFF

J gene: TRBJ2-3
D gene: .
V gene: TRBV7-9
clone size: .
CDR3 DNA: TGTGCCAGCAGCTCTAGAACCGGGACGGACTACACAGATACGCAGTATTTT
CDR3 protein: CASSSRTGTDYTDTQYF

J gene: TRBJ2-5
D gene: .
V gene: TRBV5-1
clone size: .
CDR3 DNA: TGCGCCAGCAGCTTTATACTAGGGGAGACCCAGTACTTC
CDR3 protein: CASSFILGETQYF

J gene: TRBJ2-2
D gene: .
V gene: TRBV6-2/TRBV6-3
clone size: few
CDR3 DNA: TGTGCCAGCAGTTACTCTCGAGGGCTGAGGACCGGGGAGCTGTTTTTT
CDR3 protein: CASSYSRGLRTGELFF

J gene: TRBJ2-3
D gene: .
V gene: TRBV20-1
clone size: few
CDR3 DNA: TGCAGTGCTTCTACCGGCCTCTTAAGCTCAGATACGCAGTATTTT
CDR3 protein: CSASTGLLSSDTQYF

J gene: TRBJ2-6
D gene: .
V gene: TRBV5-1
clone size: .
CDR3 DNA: TGCGCCAGCAGCTTGGCACCGCCCTCTGGGGCCAACGTCCTGACTTTC
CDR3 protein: CASSLAPPSGANVLTF

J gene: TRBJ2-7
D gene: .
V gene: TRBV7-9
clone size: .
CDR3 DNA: TGTGCCAGCAGCTTCCAGGGCTCCTACGAGCAGTACTTC
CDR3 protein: CASSFQGSYEQYF

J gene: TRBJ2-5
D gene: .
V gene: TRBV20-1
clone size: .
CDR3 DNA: TGCAGTGCATGGACGGATGCAGAGACCCAGTACTTC
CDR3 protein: CSAWTDAETQYF

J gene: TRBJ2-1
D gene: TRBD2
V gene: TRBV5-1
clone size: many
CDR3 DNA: TGCGCCAGCACGGGACTAGCGGGAGACAGTGAGCAGTTCTTC
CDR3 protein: CASTGLAGDSEQFF

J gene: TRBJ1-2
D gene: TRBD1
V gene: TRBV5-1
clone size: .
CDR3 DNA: TGCGCCAGCAGCGAGAGACAGGGGGCGGGCTATGGCTACACCTTC
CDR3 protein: CASSERQGAGYGYTF

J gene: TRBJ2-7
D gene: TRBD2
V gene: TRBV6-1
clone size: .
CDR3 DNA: TGTGCCAGCAGTGACTTGGGCGGGAGGGTTGCCTACGAGCAGTACTTC
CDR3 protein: CASSDLGGRVAYEQYF

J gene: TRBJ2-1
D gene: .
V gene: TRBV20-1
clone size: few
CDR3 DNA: TGCAGTGCTAGACGGCTAAGCTCTTACAATGAGCAGTTCTTC
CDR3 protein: CSARRLSSYNEQFF

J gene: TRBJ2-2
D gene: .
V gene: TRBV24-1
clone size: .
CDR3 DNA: TGTGCCACAGGGGGGAGAGGAGACACCGGGGAGCTGTTTTTT
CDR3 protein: CATGGRGDTGELFF

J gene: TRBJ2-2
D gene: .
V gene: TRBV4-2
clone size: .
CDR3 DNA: TGTGCCAGCAGCCAACCCGGCGAAGGCGGGGAGCTGTTTTTT
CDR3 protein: CASSQPGEGGELFF

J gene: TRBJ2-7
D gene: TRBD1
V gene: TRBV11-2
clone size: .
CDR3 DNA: TGTGCCAGCAGCCGGACCTTAGACAGGGACGAGCAGTACTTC
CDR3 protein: CASSRTLDRDEQYF

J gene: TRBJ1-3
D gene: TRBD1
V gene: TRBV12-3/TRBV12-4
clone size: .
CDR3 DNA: TGTGCCAGCAGTTGGACAGGGGGCTTCGGAAACACCATATATTTT
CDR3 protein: CASSWTGGFGNTIYF

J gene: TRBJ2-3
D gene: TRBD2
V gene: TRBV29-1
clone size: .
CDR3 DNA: TGCAGCGTTGAGGTTGGCCTAGCGGGAGGACCAGATACGCAGTATTTT
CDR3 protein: CSVEVGLAGGPDTQYF

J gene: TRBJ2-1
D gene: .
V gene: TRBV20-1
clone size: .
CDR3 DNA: TGCAGTGCTACTCTTACAGGGTTGAGGGAAAATGAGCAGTTCTTC
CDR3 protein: CSATLTGLRENEQFF

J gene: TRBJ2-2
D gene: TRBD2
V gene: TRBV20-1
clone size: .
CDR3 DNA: TGCAGTGCTAGAGAAAGCGGGAGGGCCGGGACCGGGGAGCTGTTTTTT
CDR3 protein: CSARESGRAGTGELFF

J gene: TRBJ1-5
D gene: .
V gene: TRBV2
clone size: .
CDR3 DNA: TGTGCCAGCAGTGTGGGCAGGGGCGGAGAGCCCCAGCATTTT
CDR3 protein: CASSVGRGGEPQHF